Below, 18 T cell receptor beta chains from the same sample are listed, as sequenced in a study of a mutant IDH1 vaccine in newly diagnosed glioma. Time point given: baseline, week 1 (first vaccination visit). As for treatment: pre-vaccination baseline after standard-of-care therapy. Generated by immunoSEQ multiplex PCR, the TCRdb table keeps only in-frame clones and is missing some. Of about 16,000 clones in the sample, roughly nine tenths were seen once. Sequenced here: PBMCs, sampled from a glioma patient treated with radiotherapy, temozolomide or both. All receptors come from a woman aged 40 to 50 with glioma. Some clones in this sample may be carry-over from other donors' samples.

This rearrangement joins TRBV5-1 to TRBJ1-3; tentatively, D is TRBD1 (5 bases). The CDR3 totals 14 residues. V was trimmed by 0 bases and J by 4 bases, leaving 8 bases between them. Germline V gene sequence: CDR1 SGHRS, CDR2 YFSETQ. Here the CDR3 reads CASSLEGTGNTIYF. CDR3 nucleotides: TGCGCCAGCAGCTTGGAAGGGACGGGAAACACCATATATTTT.

The chain uses TRBV7-2 and TRBJ2-7; D unclear. V was trimmed by 1 base and J by 1 base, leaving 8 bases between them. Germline CDR1 is SGHTA and CDR2 is FQGNSA. The CDR3 extends over 14 amino acids. The CDR3 nucleotides read TGTGCCAGCAGCTTAGGAAGTGGATCCTACGAGCAGTACTTC. Translated, it gives CASSLGSGSYEQYF.

This sequence joins TRBV10-3 and TRBJ1-2; D not certain. The CDR3 spans 13 residues. CDR1 and CDR2 (germline): ENHRY, SYGVKD. V was shortened by 4 bases and J by 6 bases, with 12 bases between the two germline ends. Here the CDR3 reads CAISGRFRDGYTF. In nucleotides, the CDR3 is TGTGCCATCAGTGGGCGTTTTAGAGATGGCTACACCTTC.

This rearrangement joins TRBV14 to TRBJ1-2; weak D call: TRBD1 (5 bases). This CDR3 is built from 15 residues. Trimming pared 4 bases from V and 7 bases from J, leaving 19 bases between. CDR1 and CDR2 (germline): SGHDN, FVKESK. This chain's CDR3 is CASSPGDGRGVGYTF. For the CDR3, the DNA is TGTGCCAGCAGCCCGGGGGACGGAAGGGGTGTTGGCTACACCTTC.

This chain uses TRBV19 with TRBJ1-3; 7 nucleotides agree with TRBD1. This CDR3 is 14 amino acids long. The J segment lost 2 bases and the V segment lost 6 bases, leaving 4 bases of the junction unmatched. From germline, CDR1 is LNHDA and CDR2 SQIVND (reference sequence). CDR3 nucleotide sequence: TGTGCCAGTAGGAACGACAGGGCTGGAAACACCATATATTTT. It codes for CASRNDRAGNTIYF.

The sample holds a few counts of this clone. The rearrangement uses TRBV7-9 and TRBJ1-2; D gene uncertain. This CDR3 has 15 residues. V dropped 4 bases and J dropped 3 bases, with 15 bases sitting between them. CDR1 and CDR2 (germline): SEHNR, FQNEAQ (reference sequence). The CDR3 coding sequence is TGTGCCAGCAGCTCCAATCCGATATTTCACTATGGCTACACCTTC. It encodes CASSSNPIFHYGYTF.

The chain uses TRBV7-2 and TRBJ1-1; the D gene is possibly TRBD1 (5 bases). Trimming took 5 bases from V and 2 from J, leaving 15 bases between them. From germline, CDR1 is SGHTA and CDR2 FQGNSA. The CDR3 totals 15 residues. The CDR3 nucleotides read TGTGCCAGCAGCACCTCGTCGGGACGCAACACTGAAGCTTTCTTT. It encodes CASSTSSGRNTEAFF. Drawing the rest from reference TRBV7-2 and TRBJ1-1, the complete variable domain is GAGVSQSPSNKVTEKGKDVELRCDPISGHTALYWYRQSLGQGLEFLIYFQGNSAPDKSGLPSDRFSAERTGGSVSTLTIQRTQQEDSAVYLCASSTSSGRNTEAFFGQGTRLTVV.

This chain uses TRBV9 with TRBJ1-2, with 7 bases matching TRBD1. Germline V gene data show CDR1 as SGDLS and CDR2 as YYNGEE. The junction had 7 bases not matched to a gene; V was cut back by 4 bases and J by 4 bases. The CDR3 covers 14 residues. As DNA, the CDR3 is TGTGCCAGCAGCAAGGACAGGCGGACCTATGGCTACACCTTC. The encoded protein is CASSKDRRTYGYTF. Full variable domain (missing parts from reference TRBV9 and TRBJ1-2): DSGVTQTPKHLITATGQRVTLRCSPRSGDLSVYWYQQSLDQGLQFLIQYYNGEERAKGNILERFSAQQFPDLHSELNLSSLELGDSALYFCASSKDRRTYGYTFGSGTRLTVV.

A word on this clone: Its ends do not fully match the called genes, so a read error is possible. The rearrangement joins TRBV7-8 to TRBJ1-5; D is unclear. This CDR3 contains 15 residues. Germline V CDR1 and CDR2: SGHVS, FQNEAQ. Here the CDR3 DNA reads TGTGCCAGCAGTTTAGCGGTGTGGAGCAATCAGCCCCAGCATTTT. The encoded protein is CASSLAVWSNQPQHF.

The CDR3 reads CASSQPGLRTGNEKLFF. DNA for the CDR3: TGTGCCAGCAGTCAACCAGGTTTGAGGACGGGTAATGAAAAACTGTTTTTT. J is TRBJ1-4 and V is TRBV28; D is ambiguous. The V end lost 5 bases, the J end lost 4 bases, and 20 bases lay between the germline ends. The CDR3 loop spans 17 amino acids. CDR1 MDHEN and CDR2 SYDVKM come from the germline V gene.

The rearrangement links TRBV5-1 to TRBJ1-3; unclear D gene. This CDR3 has 15 amino acids. The V end lost 4 bases, the J end lost 0 bases, and 11 bases lay between the germline ends. Germline assignment: CDR1 SGHRS and CDR2 YFSETQ. The CDR3 coding sequence is TGCGCCAGCAGCCTTGGAGGGATCTCTGGAAACACCATATATTTT. This encodes CASSLGGISGNTIYF.

This sequence joins TRBV6-1 and TRBJ1-3; D not certain. This CDR3 is 15 amino acids long. The germline V gene encodes CDR1 MNHNS and CDR2 SASEGT. Trimming took 2 bases from V and 0 from J, leaving 8 bases between them. The CDR3 protein is CASSEFQFSGNTIYF. In DNA form, the CDR3 reads TGTGCCAGCAGTGAATTTCAATTCTCTGGAAACACCATATATTTT.

This clone was observed once. The chain employs TRBV27 and TRBJ2-2, with D possibly being TRBD1 or TRBD2 (6 bases each). Trimming took off 2 bases at V and 7 bases at J, with 8 bases between the two ends. The germline gives CDR1 MNHEY, CDR2 SMNVEV (reference sequence). This CDR3 contains 13 residues. CDR3 protein: CASSLEGGGELFF. For the CDR3, the DNA is TGTGCCAGCAGTTTAGAGGGGGGCGGGGAGCTGTTTTTT.

The chain uses TRBV15 and TRBJ2-5; a possible D gene is TRBD2 (5 bases). V gave up 4 bases and J gave up 1 base, with 10 bases separating them. Germline V CDR1 and CDR2: LNHNV, YYDKDF (reference sequence). CDR3 length equals 14 residues. This CDR3 is CATSIGGTQETQYF. CDR3 coding DNA: TGTGCCACCAGCATCGGAGGCACCCAAGAGACCCAGTACTTC. Full variable domain (missing parts from reference TRBV15 and TRBJ2-5): DAMVIQNPRYQVTQFGKPVTLSCSQTLNHNVMYWYQQKSSQAPKLLFHYYDKDFNNEADTPDNFQSRRPNTSFCFLDIRSPGLGDTAMYLCATSIGGTQETQYFGPGTRLLVL.

The chain uses TRBV5-1 and TRBJ1-2; 12 nucleotides align to TRBD1. Trimming removed 5 bases from V and 4 bases from J; junction bases left unmatched: 6. In germline, CDR1 is SGHRS, CDR2 YFSETQ. This CDR3 is built from 15 residues. The CDR3 here is CASRNGTGGGYGYTF. The CDR3 bases are TGCGCCAGCAGGAACGGGACAGGGGGCGGCTATGGCTACACCTTC. The variable domain in full, completed from reference TRBV5-1 and TRBJ1-2, reads KAGVTQTPRYLIKTRGQQVTLSCSPISGHRSVSWYQQTPGQGLQFLFEYFSETQRNKGNFPGRFSGRQFSNSRSEMNVSTLELGDSALYLCASRNGTGGGYGYTFGSGTRLTVV.

The chain carries TRBV6-1 and TRBJ1-2, with D tentatively TRBD1 (6 bases). The CDR3 has 14 amino acids. V was shortened by 5 bases and J by 4 bases, with 14 bases between the two germline ends. CDR1 is MNHNS and CDR2 is SASEGT in the germline V gene. CDR3 coding DNA: TGTGCCAGCAGTCCTAACAGGGCTGGCTATGGCTACACCTTC. This gives the protein CASSPNRAGYGYTF.

The rearrangement joins TRBV18 to TRBJ1-2; D is undetermined. The V end lost 3 bases, the J end lost 6 bases, and 14 bases lay between the germline ends. CDR3 length: 14 residues. Germline CDR1 is KGHSH and CDR2 is LQKENI. CDR3 amino acids: CASSPPELADGYTF. The CDR3 bases are TGTGCCAGCTCACCCCCGGAGTTGGCGGATGGCTACACCTTC.

The V call is TRBV6-5, the J call TRBJ1-5; the D gene is possibly TRBD1 (5 bases). With 5 bases removed from V and 0 bases from J, the gap between germline ends came to 11 bases. The length of the CDR3 is 15 residues. Germline V lookup: CDR1 MNHEY, CDR2 SVGAGI. CDR3 region: CASSTSGTSNQPQHF. The CDR3 nucleotides are TGTGCCAGCAGTACCTCCGGGACTAGCAATCAGCCCCAGCATTTT.